The next 8 T cell receptor beta chains were all read from a single sample in a study of CD8 T cells in Susac syndrome. RNA amounts of about 0.45 to 1 ug underwent reverse transcription with random hexamers. TCRdb re-called the immunoSEQ multiplex PCR reads with MiXCR, one entry per CDR3 protein. The repertoire holds 150,000 to 200,000 distinct CDR3 sequences, 93% seen once, with around 0.13% in the top ten. Sequencing used CD4+ T cells from PBMCs. These receptors all come from a human donor in good health.

The chain uses TRBV5-1 and TRBJ1-1; TRBD1 is a possible D gene (6 bases). CDR1 and CDR2 from the germline V gene are SGHRS and YFSETQ. The germline V and J ends were trimmed by 0 bases and 1 base, with 10 bases remaining between them. The length of the CDR3 is 15 residues. The CDR3 region is CASSLVRGQNTEAFF. In DNA, the CDR3 is TGCGCCAGCAGCTTGGTCAGGGGCCAGAACACTGAAGCTTTCTTT.

The chain links TRBV20-1 to TRBJ2-4; 9 bases are a match to TRBD2. The V and J ends lost 6 bases and 4 bases, in that order; junction bases with no gene match: 10. CDR3 length: 15 amino acids. Germline V gene lookup returns CDR1 DFQATT and CDR2 SNEGSKA (reference sequence). CDR3 sequence reads: CSAKGGGGAKNIQYF. The CDR3 coding sequence is TGCAGTGCCAAAGGTGGCGGGGGGGCAAAAAACATTCAGTACTTC.

The V call is TRBV3-1, the J call TRBJ1-2; TRBD1 matches 11 bases. V shed 1 base, J shed 2 bases, and the junction held 0 bases outside the gene matches. Per the germline V gene, CDR1 is LGHDT and CDR2 is YNNKEL (reference sequence). The CDR3 is 15 residues long. In DNA, the CDR3 is TGTGCCAGCAGCCAAGGGACAGGGGGCAACTATGGCTACACCTTC. This codes for CASSQGTGGNYGYTF. The complete variable domain, with remaining parts taken from reference TRBV3-1 and TRBJ1-2, reads DTAVSQTPKYLVTQMGNDKSIKCEQNLGHDTMYWYKQDSKKFLKIMFSYNNKELIINETVPNRFSPKSPDKAHLNLHINSLELGDSAVYFCASSQGTGGNYGYTFGSGTRLTVV.

As DNA, the CDR3 is TGTGCCAGCAGTGCCGGACTAGCGGGGGGCCTCGGGGATACGCAGTATTTT. Amino acids: CASSAGLAGGLGDTQYF. This chain connects TRBV6-1 to TRBJ2-3; 14 bases align to TRBD2. This CDR3 has 17 residues. CDR1 is MNHNS and CDR2 is SASEGT in the germline V gene. The J segment lost 6 bases and the V segment lost 4 bases, leaving 9 bases of the junction unmatched.

The gene calls are TRBV4-1 and TRBJ2-2; TRBD2 matches at 7 bases. Germline lookup yields CDR1 MGHRA and CDR2 YSYEKL. With V trimmed by 1 base and J by 4 bases, 12 bases remained unmatched. The CDR3 has 18 amino acids. The DNA of the CDR3 is TGCGCCAGCAGCCAAGGTCTGCGGGGGAGGAAGGGCACCGGGGAGCTGTTTTTT. Amino acid sequence: CASSQGLRGRKGTGELFF.

The V gene is TRBV3-1, the J gene TRBJ2-3; the D call may be TRBD1 or TRBD2 (5 bases each). Between the trimmed V and J ends, which lost 3 bases and 4 bases, there was a span of 17 bases. The CDR3 spans 16 residues. Germline CDR1 LGHDT, CDR2 YNNKEL (reference sequence). The CDR3 loop is CASSQTRTRGPDTQYF. The CDR3 DNA sequence: TGTGCCAGCAGCCAGACCCGGACGAGGGGCCCAGATACGCAGTATTTT.

The chain is built from TRBV19 and TRBJ2-7; 10 bases agree with TRBD1. Per the germline V gene, CDR1 is LNHDA and CDR2 is SQIVND (reference sequence). The CDR3 totals 13 residues. Trimming took 8 bases from V and 6 from J; bases not matched to a gene: 7. The chain's CDR3 is CASAGTGVGEQYF. As DNA, the CDR3 is TGTGCCAGTGCCGGGACAGGGGTAGGCGAGCAGTACTTC.

The genes are TRBV5-1 and TRBJ1-6, with 9 bases identical to TRBD1. This CDR3 is built from 15 residues. Germline CDR1 is SGHRS and CDR2 is YFSETQ. The J segment lost 8 bases and the V segment lost 1 base, leaving 4 bases of the junction unmatched. CDR3 amino acids: CASSLQDRGYSPLHF. The CDR3 DNA is TGCGCCAGCAGCTTGCAGGACAGGGGTTATTCACCCCTCCACTTT. The full variable domain, its missing parts supplied by reference TRBV5-1 and TRBJ1-6, is KAGVTQTPRYLIKTRGQQVTLSCSPISGHRSVSWYQQTPGQGLQFLFEYFSETQRNKGNFPGRFSGRQFSNSRSEMNVSTLELGDSALYLCASSLQDRGYSPLHFGNGTRLTVT.